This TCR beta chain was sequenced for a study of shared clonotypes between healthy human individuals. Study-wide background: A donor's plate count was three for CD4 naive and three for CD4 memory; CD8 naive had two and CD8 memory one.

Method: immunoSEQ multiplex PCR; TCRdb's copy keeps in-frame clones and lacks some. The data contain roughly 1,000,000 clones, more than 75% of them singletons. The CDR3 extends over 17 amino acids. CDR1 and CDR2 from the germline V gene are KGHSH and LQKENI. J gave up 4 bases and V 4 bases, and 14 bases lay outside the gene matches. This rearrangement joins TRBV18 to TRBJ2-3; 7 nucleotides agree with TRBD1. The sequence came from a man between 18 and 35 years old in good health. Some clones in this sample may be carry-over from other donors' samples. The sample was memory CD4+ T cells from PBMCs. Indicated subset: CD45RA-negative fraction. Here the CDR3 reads CASSLDRARLWADTQYF. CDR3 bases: TGTGCCAGCTCACTCGACAGGGCACGCCTGTGGGCAGATACGCAGTATTTT. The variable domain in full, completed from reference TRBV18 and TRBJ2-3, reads NAGVMQNPRHLVRRRGQEARLRCSPMKGHSHVYWYRQLPEEGLKFMVYLQKENIIDESGMPKERFSAEFPKEGPSILRIQQVVRGDSAAYFCASSLDRARLWADTQYFGPGTRLTVL.